This T cell receptor (beta chain) was recorded in a study of PD-1 blockade in classical Hodgkin lymphoma. Germline-derived CDR1 and CDR2 are LNHDA and SQIVND (reference sequence). V was cut by 3 bases and J by 0 bases, with 12 bases left in between. This CDR3 is built from 15 residues. Exposure to brentuximab vedotin varied, and each patient had relapsed following autologous stem cell transplantation. This clone was seen just once. Its specificity is not known. Sequenced by immunoSEQ multiplex PCR; TCRdb stores in-frame clones only, minus some. Among 120,000 to 150,000 clones listed, approximately 72% were seen once. Study findings and constraints: Newly diagnosed patients and complete responders had comparable diversity at baseline. Anyone who began nivolumab under 1 year after ASCT was excluded.

Sequenced material: peripheral blood mononuclear cells (PBMCs), taken before the second cycle of nivolumab. This receptor was obtained from a human donor with classical Hodgkin lymphoma. The genes are TRBV19 and TRBJ2-7; D perhaps matches TRBD2 (5 bases). The CDR3 DNA sequence: TGTGCCAGTAGTATCCTCGGAGGTAACTCCTACGAGCAGTACTTC. Protein: CASSILGGNSYEQYF.